One sample yielded the 30 T cell receptor beta chains listed below, sequenced in a study of glioma-infiltrating T cells. Amplification of TCR alpha and beta CDR3 regions from RNA used iRepertoire nested multiplex PCR. TCRdb reprocessed the multiplex PCR reads with MiXCR, giving one entry per CDR3 protein. Of about 410,000 distinct CDR3 sequences in the sample, 35% to 45% were seen once. Sequences were obtained from glioma tissue, nonneoplastic brain tissue, or PBMCs (not recorded which). Source of these receptors: a human donor with low-grade glioma or glioblastoma, undergoing nonglioma brain surgery, or in good health (not recorded which).

On this clonotype itself: This may be a read error: a much more frequent sequence differs by one nucleotide. V gene TRBV7-2 combines with J gene TRBJ1-5; no definite D call. With 6 bases removed from V and 5 bases from J, the gap between germline ends came to 11 bases. Germline loops: CDR1 SGHTA, CDR2 FQGNSA. CDR3 size: 13 residues. The CDR3 nucleotides are TGTGCCAGCAGTTTTAGAGGGCATCAGCCCCAGCATTTT. Protein product: CASSFRGHQPQHF.

A single count supports this clonotype. The chain links TRBV20-1 to TRBJ2-1; no firm D call. Trimming removed 4 bases from V and 3 bases from J, with 7 bases in between. Germline CDR1 and CDR2: DFQATT and SNEGSKA (reference sequence). This CDR3 is built from 12 residues. CDR3 sequence reads: CSAKSNYNEQFF. Written as DNA, the CDR3 is TGCAGTGCTAAATCCAACTACAATGAGCAGTTCTTC.

As to this clonotype: A much more abundant neighbour one base away suggests this may be a read error. This chain joins TRBV28 and TRBJ2-7; D may be TRBD1 (6 bases). Trimming removed 3 bases at V and 0 bases at J, with 18 bases between. The CDR3 covers 17 residues. The germline CDR1 and CDR2 sequences are MDHEN and SYDVKM. The CDR3 DNA follows: TGTGCCAGCAGTTTGAGAGGTGGACAGCCTCGCTCCTACGAGCAGTACTTC. Translated: CASSLRGGQPRSYEQYF.

Remarks on this clonotype: Since no conserved phenylalanine or tryptophan closes the CDR3, a read error is the likely cause. This chain connects TRBV7-2 to TRBJ1-2; D may be TRBD1 (5 bases). From germline, CDR1 is SGHTA and CDR2 FQGNSA. CDR3 length: 15 amino acids. Trimming took off 5 bases at V and 2 bases at J, with 15 bases between the two ends. Here the CDR3 reads CASSLGKGVNYGYTS. CDR3 coding DNA: TGTGCCAGCAGCCTAGGAAAAGGGGTAAACTATGGCTACACCTCC.

This clonotype was seen at least ten times. CDR3 coding DNA: TGTGCCAGCAGTTTAACAGGCGTTGCATTGTATCCCCAGCATTTT. Residues: CASSLTGVALYPQHF. The genes are TRBV27 and TRBJ1-5, with D perhaps matching TRBD1 (5 bases). Germline V gene data show CDR1 as MNHEY and CDR2 as SMNVEV (reference sequence). Trimming cost V 2 bases and J 10 bases, with 18 bases left between them. The CDR3 has 15 amino acids.

This clonotype was counted ten times or more. CDR3 in amino acids: CASSLRDRGGNQPQHF. CDR3 in DNA: TGTGCCAGCAGTTTACGGGACAGGGGAGGCAATCAGCCCCAGCATTTT. The chain is built from TRBV27 and TRBJ1-5; 10 bases align to TRBD1. CDR3 length equals 16 residues. Germline CDR1 MNHEY, CDR2 SMNVEV (reference sequence). With V trimmed by 2 bases and J by 2 bases, 3 bases remained unmatched.

The chain links TRBV12-3 or TRBV12-4 to TRBJ1-5; 9 nucleotides align to TRBD1. This CDR3 contains 15 residues. Germline trimming cut 2 bases from V and 5 bases from J; bases unmatched to any gene: 4. CDR3 sequence reads: CASSLTGQGYQPQHF. The CDR3 nucleotides are TGTGCCAGCAGTTTAACGGGACAGGGCTATCAGCCCCAGCATTTT.

The chain recombines TRBV28 with TRBJ2-1; D is perhaps TRBD2 (5 bases). Germline-derived CDR1 and CDR2 are MDHEN and SYDVKM. V lost 5 bases to trimming and J lost 3 bases, with 14 bases between them. This CDR3 region has 15 residues. Here the CDR3 reads CASSGLADDYNEQFF. The DNA of the CDR3 is TGTGCCAGCAGTGGTCTAGCAGACGACTACAATGAGCAGTTCTTC.

Concerning this clonotype: The germline gene is not matched at one end of the junction; a read error may be the cause. The rearrangement uses TRBV27 and TRBJ2-1; D unresolved. Germline V gene sequence: CDR1 MNHEY, CDR2 SMNVEV (reference sequence). The CDR3 spans 16 residues. The CDR3 nucleotides read TGTGCCAGCAGTTTCGTAGATACAATGAGCAGTGGCAAAAAGATCTTC. Protein product: CASSFVDTMSSGKKIF.

This clonotype was counted ten times or more. The genes are TRBV6-2 or TRBV6-3 and TRBJ2-7, with 9 bases aligning to TRBD2. The V and J ends lost 7 bases and 0 bases, in that order; junction bases with no gene match: 7. The CDR3 is made up of 15 amino acids. Per germline, CDR1 MNHEY and CDR2 SVGEGT. The CDR3 DNA sequence: TGTGCCAGCAAACCTAGCGGGGCGAGCTCCTACGAGCAGTACTTC. Translated: CASKPSGASSYEQYF.

This chain links TRBV4-3 with TRBJ2-2; 8 bases map to TRBD1. V lost 5 bases and J lost 11; bases outside the gene matches: 7. CDR3 length: 13 amino acids. The germline V gene has CDR1 LGHNA and CDR2 YSLEER. The DNA for the CDR3 is TGCGCCAGCAGCACCCGGACAGGGATAGAGCTGTTTTTT. This sequence encodes CASSTRTGIELFF.

This clonotype was seen a few times. The rearrangement links TRBV25-1 to TRBJ1-1; TRBD1 agrees at 12 bases. Germline V gene data show CDR1 as MGHDK and CDR2 as SYGVNS. The CDR3 totals 16 residues. V shed 1 base, J shed 11 bases, and the junction held 11 bases outside the gene matches. In DNA, the CDR3 is TGTGCCAGCAGTGAATGGGGGACAGGGGGCGTCGGGGATGCTTTCTTT. Amino acids: CASSEWGTGGVGDAFF.

There are many counts of this clonotype. The V and J genes are TRBV15 and TRBJ2-2; maybe TRBD2 (6 bases). V was clipped by 1 base and J by 7 bases, with 13 bases between them. This CDR3 has 15 amino acids. Germline CDR1 and CDR2: LNHNV and YYDKDF (reference sequence). CDR3: CATSRVLAGLGELFF. The DNA of the CDR3 is TGTGCCACCAGCAGAGTACTAGCTGGGCTCGGGGAGCTGTTTTTT.

As to this clonotype: With a much larger clone just one base away, this may be a read error. The J gene is TRBJ1-1, the V gene TRBV20-1; no firm D call. Germline CDR1 reads DFQATT; CDR2 reads SNEGSKA (reference sequence). The length of the CDR3 is 10 residues. CDR3 amino acids: CGAGHTEAFF. The DNA of the CDR3 is TGCGGTGCGGGTCACACTGAAGCTTTCTTT.

The rearrangement uses TRBV29-1 and TRBJ2-3; TRBD1 is a possible D gene (6 bases). This CDR3 has 13 amino acids. Germline values: CDR1 SQVTM, CDR2 ANQGSEA. Trimming stripped 5 bases from V and 4 bases from J, with 13 bases between. CDR3 sequence (DNA): TGCAGCGTTCTTACAGGGACACCAGATACGCAGTATTTT. Residues: CSVLTGTPDTQYF.

Only one count was recorded for this clonotype. An end of the junction does not agree with germline; a read error may underlie this. The chain uses TRBV7-2 and TRBJ1-6; tentatively, D is TRBD1 (5 bases). The length of the CDR3 is 15 residues. Germline V lookup: CDR1 SGHTA, CDR2 FQGNSA. CDR3: CASSLETENNSPFHF. Here the CDR3 DNA reads TGTGCCAGCAGCTTAGAGACAGAAAATAATTCACCCTTCCACTTT.

The chain has TRBV4-1 and TRBJ2-1; the match to TRBD2 covers 12 bases. Germline CDR1 is MGHRA and CDR2 is YSYEKL. Germline trimming cut 4 bases from V and 8 bases from J; bases unmatched to any gene: 12. The CDR3 consists of 17 residues. Here the CDR3 reads CASSRPPLTSGSDEQFF. The DNA for the CDR3 is TGCGCCAGCAGCCGTCCCCCGTTGACTAGCGGGAGCGATGAGCAGTTCTTC.

The V gene is TRBV5-4, the J gene TRBJ2-1; no clear D. The length of the CDR3 is 16 residues. The ends were cut back, 0 bases at V and 8 bases at J, with 18 bases in the middle. From germline, CDR1 is SGHNT and CDR2 YYREEE (reference sequence). The CDR3: CASSLGRHHLPDEQFF. In DNA form, the CDR3 reads TGTGCCAGCAGCTTGGGGAGACACCACCTTCCGGATGAGCAGTTCTTC.

The count of this clonotype is one. One base away lies a much larger clone, so this may be a sequencing read error. The J gene is TRBJ1-5, the V gene TRBV19, with 7 bases matching TRBD1. The CDR3 runs 16 residues. Trimming took 5 bases from V and 0 from J; bases not matched to a gene: 7. The germline V gene encodes CDR1 LNHDA and CDR2 SQIVND (reference sequence). The CDR3 sequence: CASSSQGWDSNQPQHF. The CDR3 DNA sequence: TGTGCCAGTAGTTCACAGGGGTGGGATAGCAATCAGCCCCAGCATTTT.

The chain carries TRBV6-1 and TRBJ2-2; 7 bases agree with TRBD2. V shed 6 bases, J shed 5 bases, and the junction held 18 bases outside the gene matches. Germline CDR1 reads MNHNS; CDR2 reads SASEGT. The CDR3 runs to 18 residues. DNA of the CDR3: TGTGCCAGCAGCCCTTGGCCGGCCGGGGAGGGGAAAACCGGGGAGCTGTTTTTT. Its translation: CASSPWPAGEGKTGELFF.

The rearrangement uses TRBV6-1 and TRBJ2-7, with D possibly TRBD1 on 6 matching bases. This CDR3 has 12 residues. V was shortened by 6 bases and J by 6 bases, with 12 bases between the two germline ends. In germline, CDR1 is MNHNS, CDR2 SASEGT. This CDR3 is CASRPIQGEQYF. The CDR3 DNA is TGTGCCAGCAGACCAATACAGGGCGAGCAGTACTTC.

At least ten counts were recorded for this clonotype. The chain carries TRBV28 and TRBJ1-5; no clear D gene. The CDR3 totals 15 residues. V lost 6 bases, J lost 1 base, and 13 bases lay in between. Germline CDR1 reads MDHEN; CDR2 reads SYDVKM. The CDR3 here is CASSRVFRSNQPQHF. CDR3 bases: TGTGCCAGCAGCCGGGTCTTTCGGAGCAATCAGCCCCAGCATTTT.

In this sample, this clonotype turned up many times. The chain recombines TRBV6-1 with TRBJ2-7; 11 bases are shared with TRBD2. This CDR3 contains 15 residues. J gave up 1 base and V 5 bases, and 4 bases lay outside the gene matches. The germline CDR1 and CDR2 sequences are MNHNS and SASEGT. CDR3 loop: CASSILAGGSYEQYF. In nucleotides, the CDR3 is TGTGCCAGCAGTATCCTAGCGGGGGGTTCCTACGAGCAGTACTTC.

With regard to this clonotype: A junction boundary mismatches the germline segment, possibly from a read error. The chain employs TRBV7-2 and TRBJ2-1; D gene ambiguous. The germline gives CDR1 SGHTA, CDR2 FQGNSA. The CDR3 runs 14 residues. CDR3 in DNA: TGTGCCAGCAGTGTGGACGGCCAAAGGGATGATCAGTTCTTC. Translating gives CASSVDGQRDDQFF.

For this clonotype: This may arise from a read error, as a much more abundant clone is one base away. This chain uses TRBV7-2 with TRBJ2-3, with a weak D call TRBD1 (6 bases). Germline loops: CDR1 SGHTA, CDR2 FQGNSA. There are 16 residues in the CDR3. V dropped 5 bases and J dropped 0 bases, with 15 bases sitting between them. CDR3 loop: CASSPWTAPSTDTQYF. The CDR3 DNA reads as TGTGCCAGCAGCCCTTGGACAGCACCTAGCACAGATACGCAGTATTTT. Using reference TRBV7-2 and TRBJ2-3 for the parts outside the CDR3, the full variable domain is GAGVSQSPSNKVTEKGKDVELRCDPISGHTALYWYRQSLGQGLEFLIYFQGNSAPDKSGLPSDRFSAERTGGSVSTLTIQRTQQEDSAVYLCASSPWTAPSTDTQYFGPGTRLTVL.

This clonotype was counted a few times. At one boundary the junction diverges from the germline segment, which might be a read error. The rearrangement links TRBV7-7 to TRBJ2-1; D is ambiguous. The length of the CDR3 is 13 residues. Germline CDR1 SSHAT, CDR2 FNYEAQ (reference sequence). The CDR3 sequence is CASSREANSPQFF. The CDR3 DNA is TGTGCTAGCAGCCGAGAGGCTAATTCACCCCAGTTCTTC. The whole variable domain, filled in from reference TRBV7-7 and TRBJ2-1, reads GAGVSQSPRYKVTKRGQDVTLRCDPISSHATLYWYQQALGQGPEFLTYFNYEAQPDKSGLPSDRFSAERPEGSISTLTIQRTEQRDSAMYRCASSREANSPQFFGPGTRLTVL.

Many counts were recorded for this clonotype. The chain uses TRBV6-5 and TRBJ2-7; the match to TRBD2 covers 12 bases. CDR3 size: 16 residues. With V trimmed by 2 bases and J by 2 bases, 4 bases remained unmatched. Germline assignment: CDR1 MNHEY and CDR2 SVGAGI. CDR3 nucleotide sequence: TGTGCCAGCAGTTACCTGACTAGCGGGAGTCCCTACGAGCAGTACTTC. This gives the protein CASSYLTSGSPYEQYF.

In the case of this clonotype: A clone one base away is much larger, so this may be a read error. The chain has TRBV7-9 and TRBJ1-1; D is unclear. The ends were cut back, 0 bases at V and 4 bases at J, with 12 bases in the middle. This CDR3 has 15 amino acids. Looked up from germline, CDR1 is SEHNR and CDR2 is FQNEAQ (reference sequence). The CDR3 loop reads CASSLAFRRSTEAFF. For the CDR3, the DNA is TGTGCCAGCAGCTTAGCGTTCAGGAGGAGCACTGAAGCTTTCTTT.

In the case of this clonotype: One end of the junction fails to match germline, which may point to a read error. J is TRBJ1-4 and V is TRBV4-2, with D uncertain. This CDR3 is built from 16 residues. Germline V lookup: CDR1 LGHNA, CDR2 YNFKEQ. The CDR3 region has the DNA TGTGCCAGCAGCCAAGTCAGTAGAGGCCCTAATGAAAAACTGCTTTTT. Protein: CASSQVSRGPNEKLLF.

Notes on this clonotype: This may be a read error, as it is one base from a much larger clone. V usage is TRBV7-2 and J usage is TRBJ1-2; D call uncertain. Germline-derived CDR1 and CDR2 are SGHTA and FQGNSA. CDR3 length equals 13 residues. The CDR3 loop reads CASSPQANYGYAF. The CDR3 DNA reads as TGTGCCAGCAGCCCACAAGCTAACTATGGCTACGCCTTC.